The 30 T cell receptor beta chains reported below all come from one sample, sequenced in a study of blood T cell repertoires in COVID-19. Clones were sequenced by immunoSEQ multiplex PCR, and TCRdb holds only the in-frame ones, with some missing. The profile covers approximately 250,000 clones, with approximately 90% appearing a single time and 1% to 1.5% taken by the ten largest. Sequencing used PBMCs or T cells enriched from blood (not recorded which). Receptor source: a woman in her thirties or forties with acute COVID-19.

The table lists this clone with a count of one. The chain joins TRBV28 to TRBJ1-1; the D gene is possibly TRBD1 (6 bases). CDR1 MDHEN and CDR2 SYDVKM come from the germline V gene. This CDR3 spans 14 amino acids. Trimming took 6 bases from V and 1 from J, leaving 12 bases between them. This chain's CDR3 is CASSDVQGNTEAFF. CDR3 DNA sequence: TGTGCCAGCAGCGATGTACAGGGGAACACTGAAGCTTTCTTT.

The J gene is TRBJ1-1, the V gene TRBV7-3; D gene unclear. The germline V and J ends were trimmed by 6 bases and 5 bases, with 13 bases remaining between them. Germline V gene lookup returns CDR1 SGHTA and CDR2 FQGTGA. The CDR3 length is 13 residues. CDR3 DNA: TGTGCCAGCAGGCCAGCAGGAGGGACTGAAGCTTTCTTT. Protein: CASRPAGGTEAFF.

The J gene is TRBJ2-3, the V gene TRBV15; tentative D call: TRBD2 (6 bases). V lost 0 bases, J lost 2 bases, and 15 bases lay in between. The germline CDR1 and CDR2 sequences are LNHNV and YYDKDF (reference sequence). The CDR3 is made up of 17 amino acids. CDR3 region: CATSRDYPSVNTDTQYF. The CDR3 DNA follows: TGTGCCACCAGCAGAGATTATCCTAGCGTGAACACAGATACGCAGTATTTT.

This clone has a single count. This chain joins TRBV29-1 and TRBJ2-1; 13 bases align to TRBD2. The V and J ends lost 4 bases and 4 bases, in that order; junction bases with no gene match: 7. Germline CDR1 reads SQVTM; CDR2 reads ANQGSEA. This CDR3 is built from 16 residues. The CDR3 is CSVGLAGGRGYNEQFF. As DNA, the CDR3 is TGCAGCGTTGGACTAGCGGGAGGACGGGGATACAATGAGCAGTTCTTC.

This chain links TRBV10-1 with TRBJ2-1; 10 nucleotides match TRBD2. V trimming: 0 bases; J trimming: 7 bases; junction bases outside the gene matches: 6. The V gene's germline CDR1 is WNHNN and CDR2 SYGVQD (reference sequence). This CDR3 has 16 residues. The CDR3 sequence is CASSESLAGGRNEQFF. DNA for the CDR3: TGCGCCAGCAGTGAGTCGTTAGCGGGAGGTCGTAATGAGCAGTTCTTC.

The chain links TRBV29-1 to TRBJ1-5, with 9 nucleotides matching TRBD1. The CDR3 contains 14 residues. Trimming took 2 bases from V and 11 from J; bases not matched to a gene: 10. The germline gives CDR1 SQVTM, CDR2 ANQGSEA. DNA of the CDR3: TGCAGCGTTGAATGGGGACAGGGAACTGGAGCCCAGCATTTT. It translates to CSVEWGQGTGAQHF.

V gene TRBV28 combines with J gene TRBJ1-5, with a tentative D call TRBD1 (5 bases). This CDR3 contains 15 residues. V gave up 6 bases and J gave up 3 bases, with 15 bases separating them. CDR1 is MDHEN, CDR2 SYDVKM, per germline. The CDR3 DNA is TGTGCCAGCAGGGGCGGGGGGGTCTCCAATCAGCCCCAGCATTTT. It codes for CASRGGGVSNQPQHF.

The chain links TRBV19 to TRBJ2-5; a possible D gene is TRBD2 (5 bases). This CDR3 has 14 amino acids. Germline lookup yields CDR1 LNHDA and CDR2 SQIVND (reference sequence). The ends were cut back, 3 bases at V and 5 bases at J, with 13 bases in the middle. The CDR3 DNA reads TGTGCCAGTAGTATCGCGTTCAGAGGGGAGACCCAGTACTTC. It yields the protein CASSIAFRGETQYF.

J is TRBJ2-7 and V is TRBV28; D perhaps matches TRBD2 (5 bases). The V end was cut by 8 bases, the J end by 0 bases, with 17 bases between. CDR1 MDHEN and CDR2 SYDVKM come from the germline V gene. The CDR3 has 15 residues. The DNA for the CDR3 is TGTGCCAGCCTCCCGGACTCCTACCTCTCCTACGAGCAGTACTTC. Its translation: CASLPDSYLSYEQYF. Combining the CDR3 with reference TRBV28 and TRBJ2-7 gives the whole variable domain DVKVTQSSRYLVKRTGEKVFLECVQDMDHENMFWYRQDPGLGLRLIYFSYDVKMKEKGDIPEGYSVSREKKERFSLILESASTNQTSMYLCASLPDSYLSYEQYFGPGTRLTVT.

The chain combines TRBV5-1 with TRBJ2-7, with 10 bases lining up with TRBD2. The V and J ends lost 10 bases and 0 bases, in that order; junction bases with no gene match: 10. CDR3 size: 15 residues. Germline CDR1 and CDR2: SGHRS and YFSETQ. CDR3 sequence reads: CAAGSGRAHSYEQYF. The CDR3 DNA reads as TGCGCCGCGGGGAGCGGGAGGGCCCACTCCTACGAGCAGTACTTC. The whole variable domain, remainder taken from reference TRBV5-1 and TRBJ2-7, is KAGVTQTPRYLIKTRGQQVTLSCSPISGHRSVSWYQQTPGQGLQFLFEYFSETQRNKGNFPGRFSGRQFSNSRSEMNVSTLELGDSALYLCAAGSGRAHSYEQYFGPGTRLTVT.

V is TRBV25-1 and J is TRBJ2-7; 8 nucleotides agree with TRBD1. CDR3 length: 14 residues. The V gene end was trimmed by 5 bases and the J gene end by 1 base; junction bases not matched to a gene: 4. Looked up from germline, CDR1 is MGHDK and CDR2 is SYGVNS. The CDR3 reads CASSPTGGSYEQYF. CDR3 bases: TGTGCCAGCAGTCCAACAGGGGGGTCCTACGAGCAGTACTTC.

The rearrangement uses TRBV10-1 and TRBJ1-1; possible D gene TRBD1, 6 bases. The ends were cut back, 3 bases at V and 7 bases at J, with 12 bases in the middle. CDR3 length: 13 residues. CDR1 WNHNN and CDR2 SYGVQD come from the germline V gene (reference sequence). In DNA form, the CDR3 reads TGCGCCAGCAGTGACAGGGGCACTCTTGAAGCTTTCTTT. It encodes CASSDRGTLEAFF.

The chain links TRBV7-9 to TRBJ2-3; 8 nucleotides agree with TRBD1. The V gene end was trimmed by 5 bases and the J gene end by 2 bases; junction bases not matched to a gene: 6. The germline gives CDR1 SEHNR, CDR2 FQNEAQ (reference sequence). This CDR3 comprises 15 residues. The CDR3 region is CASSQRDRLTDTQYF. The CDR3 nucleotides read TGTGCCAGCAGCCAGAGGGACAGGCTCACAGATACGCAGTATTTT.

V usage is TRBV12-1 and J usage is TRBJ1-1. TRBV12-1 represents a pseudogene. CDR3 length equals 14 residues. CDR3 in amino acids: CASGFLTLDTEAFF. CDR3 in DNA: TGTGCCAGCGGCTTCCTCACGCTAGACACTGAAGCTTTCTTT.

This rearrangement joins TRBV28 to TRBJ2-1; 10 bases are a match to TRBD1. The CDR3 covers 20 residues. Germline values: CDR1 MDHEN, CDR2 SYDVKM. V was pared by 3 bases and J by 7 bases, with 21 bases of the junction left unmatched. The CDR3 loop reads CASSFPGQGVTGTSLNEQFF. CDR3 nucleotides: TGTGCCAGCAGTTTTCCCGGACAGGGGGTAACCGGGACTAGTTTGAATGAGCAGTTCTTC.

The chain carries TRBV24-1 and TRBJ1-2, with TRBD1 identical over 7 bases. The CDR3 loop spans 16 amino acids. The J segment lost 8 bases and the V segment lost 2 bases, leaving 13 bases of the junction unmatched. CDR1 and CDR2 from the germline V gene are KGHDR and SFDVKD. The chain's CDR3 is CATSDSPDRPRSGYTF. For the CDR3, the DNA is TGTGCCACCAGTGATTCACCGGACAGGCCTCGATCGGGCTACACCTTC.

The V gene is TRBV15, the J gene TRBJ2-1, with TRBD2 matching over 10 bases. Germline V gene data show CDR1 as LNHNV and CDR2 as YYDKDF (reference sequence). The CDR3 is 18 amino acids. The ends lost 0 bases at V and 3 bases at J; junction bases unmatched: 8. The CDR3 DNA reads as TGTGCCACCAGCAGAGATCGTGTCAGGACTAGCGGCTACAATGAGCAGTTCTTC. Translation: CATSRDRVRTSGYNEQFF.

The V gene is TRBV7-2, the J gene TRBJ2-1; the D is unclear. The CDR3 is made up of 14 amino acids. Germline V gene lookup returns CDR1 SGHTA and CDR2 FQGNSA. V lost 2 bases, J lost 7 bases, and 12 bases lay in between. The CDR3 bases are TGTGCCAGCAGCTTAATCTCGACTGCAAATGAGCAGTTCTTC. Translation: CASSLISTANEQFF.

The chain couples TRBV7-2 to TRBJ2-6, with D possibly TRBD1 on 6 matching bases. The V end lost 5 bases, the J end lost 4 bases, and 18 bases lay between the germline ends. The CDR3 sequence is 17 residues long. Per germline, CDR1 SGHTA and CDR2 FQGNSA. The CDR3 reads CASSVGPPGVGANVLTF. CDR3 in DNA: TGTGCCAGCAGCGTAGGCCCCCCAGGGGTCGGGGCCAACGTCCTGACTTTC.

The V and J genes are TRBV19 and TRBJ1-1; D might be TRBD1 (6 bases). The V gene lost 0 bases and the J gene lost 11 bases, with 13 bases spanning the gap. Germline V gene sequence: CDR1 LNHDA, CDR2 SQIVND (reference sequence). The CDR3 covers 13 residues. CDR3 in amino acids: CASSIDDRLEAFF. The CDR3, as DNA: TGTGCCAGTAGTATAGACGACAGGTTGGAGGCTTTCTTT.

The rearrangement links TRBV9 to TRBJ1-3; D perhaps matches TRBD1 (6 bases). The V gene's germline CDR1 is SGDLS and CDR2 YYNGEE. Trimming stripped 7 bases from V and 0 bases from J, with 11 bases between. The CDR3 runs to 14 residues. The CDR3 protein is CASAGALSGNTIYF. The CDR3 DNA reads TGTGCCAGCGCGGGGGCGCTCTCTGGAAACACCATATATTTT.

The chain is built from TRBV27 and TRBJ1-6; TRBD1 agrees at 7 bases. The CDR3 is made up of 16 amino acids. The junction had 7 bases not matched to a gene; V was cut back by 7 bases and J by 1 base. Germline-derived CDR1 and CDR2 are MNHEY and SMNVEV (reference sequence). The CDR3 DNA is TGTGCCAGCACCAACAGGGGTTTATCCTATAATTCACCCCTCCACTTT. Amino acid sequence: CASTNRGLSYNSPLHF.

This clone occurred a few times. The V gene is TRBV24-1, the J gene TRBJ2-2; D unresolved. CDR3 length equals 15 residues. Trimming cost V 0 bases and J 3 bases, with 7 bases left between them. The germline V gene has CDR1 KGHDR and CDR2 SFDVKD. The CDR3 coding sequence is TGTGCCACCAGTGATTTGGGTACTGACACCGGGGAGCTGTTTTTT. Its protein is CATSDLGTDTGELFF.

This clone was detected a few times. This chain's CDR3 is CASSLATSGRIWADTQYF. CDR3 in DNA: TGTGCCAGCAGCTTGGCGACTAGCGGGAGGATATGGGCAGATACGCAGTATTTT. The J gene is TRBJ2-3, the V gene TRBV7-3, with 13 bases that match TRBD2. Losses at the gene ends were 3 bases for V and 4 bases for J; bases not matched to a gene: 10. CDR1 SGHTA and CDR2 FQGTGA come from the germline V gene. The length of the CDR3 is 18 residues.

This clone was picked up one time. The rearrangement joins TRBV30 to TRBJ2-1; possibly TRBD2 for D (5 bases). Germline assignment: CDR1 GTSNPN and CDR2 SVGIG (reference sequence). The CDR3 spans 18 residues. The V gene lost 1 base and the J gene lost 0 bases, with 19 bases spanning the gap. CDR3 sequence reads: CAWSDSFQRPSSYNEQFF. For the CDR3, the DNA is TGTGCCTGGAGTGATTCTTTTCAGCGGCCCAGCTCCTACAATGAGCAGTTCTTC.

J is TRBJ2-7 and V is TRBV19; D possibly corresponds to TRBD1 (5 bases). Germline CDR1 and CDR2: LNHDA and SQIVND (reference sequence). This CDR3 is 12 amino acids long. Trimming removed 5 bases at V and 2 bases at J, with 7 bases between. This CDR3 reads CASSQGPYEQYF. Written as DNA, the CDR3 is TGTGCCAGTAGTCAGGGCCCCTACGAGCAGTACTTC.

This chain uses TRBV5-1 with TRBJ2-3, with D possibly TRBD1 on 7 matching bases. Germline CDR1 SGHRS, CDR2 YFSETQ. Between the trimmed V and J ends, which lost 4 bases and 0 bases, there was a span of 12 bases. The length of the CDR3 is 15 residues. CDR3 protein: CASSPTGTSTDTQYF. The CDR3 DNA follows: TGCGCCAGCAGCCCGACAGGGACTAGCACAGATACGCAGTATTTT. Looking up the rest from reference TRBV5-1 and TRBJ2-3 gives the full variable domain: KAGVTQTPRYLIKTRGQQVTLSCSPISGHRSVSWYQQTPGQGLQFLFEYFSETQRNKGNFPGRFSGRQFSNSRSEMNVSTLELGDSALYLCASSPTGTSTDTQYFGPGTRLTVL.

The chain joins TRBV5-8 to TRBJ1-2, with 7 nucleotides matching TRBD1. V lost 4 bases and J lost 4; bases outside the gene matches: 4. Germline V gene data show CDR1 as SGHTS and CDR2 as YDEGEE. There are 13 residues in the CDR3. The CDR3 spells CASSRDSRYGYTF. For the CDR3, the DNA is TGTGCCAGCAGCCGGGACAGTCGCTATGGCTACACCTTC. The variable domain in full, with the rest retrieved from reference TRBV5-8 and TRBJ1-2, is EAGVTQSPTHLIKTRGQQATLRCSPISGHTSVYWYQQALGLGLQFLLWYDEGEERNRGNFPPRFSGRQFPNYSSELNVNALELEDSALYLCASSRDSRYGYTFGSGTRLTVV.

The rearrangement uses TRBV15 and TRBJ1-3, with D uncertain. The germline gives CDR1 LNHNV, CDR2 YYDKDF (reference sequence). Trimming pared 11 bases from V and 0 bases from J, leaving 20 bases between. The CDR3 is 16 amino acids. The chain's CDR3 is CASELFRDGSGNTIYF. CDR3 in DNA: TGTGCCTCCGAGTTGTTTCGGGATGGCTCTGGAAACACCATATATTTT.

The chain carries TRBV2 and TRBJ1-2; TRBD1 aligns across 11 bases. CDR3 length equals 14 residues. With V trimmed by 6 bases and J by 1 base, 1 base remained unmatched. Germline V gene lookup returns CDR1 SNHLY and CDR2 FYNNEI. CDR3 in amino acids: CASRGTGGNYGYTF. CDR3 in DNA: TGTGCCAGCAGAGGGACAGGGGGTAACTATGGCTACACCTTC.